This TCR beta chain was recorded in a study of shared clonotypes between healthy human individuals. V shed 3 bases, J shed 9 bases, and the junction held 14 bases outside the gene matches. CDR3 size: 17 residues. In germline, CDR1 is MNHNS, CDR2 SASEGT. In the case of this clone: Antigen: not known.

Profiling relied on immunoSEQ multiplex PCR, and the TCRdb table lists in-frame clones only, not all of them. The sample yields millions of clones, about 94% seen once. Whole-study findings and limits: Sorted-subset sequencing, rarefaction showed, was incomplete despite large depth. Few donors limited the genetic and exposure-history diversity represented.

In the naive CD8 group, cells lacked CD45RO and were positively selected for CCR7, so terminally differentiated effector memory CD45RA+ cells were left out. Donors were healthy HIV-negative adults without recently reported acute infections or vaccinations. The chain has TRBV6-1 and TRBJ1-6, with 7 bases that match TRBD1. The clonotype originates from a man aged 18-30 years in good health. The sequencing input was naive CD8+ T cells sorted from blood. The CDR3 protein is CASSEIASGGYRSPLHF. CDR3 DNA sequence: TGTGCCAGCAGTGAGATTGCATCAGGGGGTTACCGTTCACCCCTCCACTTT.